The 32 T cell receptor beta chains below all came from one sample that was sequenced in a study of T cell responses to AZD1222 COVID-19 vaccine. Libraries were prepared by immunoSEQ multiplex PCR; TCRdb keeps only in-frame clonotypes and omits some of them. The sample gives under 150,000 clones, around 90% of which show up once; more than 7.5% is in the top ten. This material consisted of peripheral blood, taken on day 0 of AZD1222 vaccination. The receptors originated from an adult in good health.

The rearrangement joins TRBV13 to TRBJ2-3; perhaps D is TRBD1 or TRBD2 (5 bases each). The germline gives CDR1 PRHDT, CDR2 FYEKMQ (reference sequence). The CDR3 totals 15 residues. The V end was cut by 0 bases, the J end by 5 bases, with 12 bases between. The CDR3 nucleotides are TGTGCCAGCAGCTTAGGCCGACTGGGACGAGATACGCAGTATTTT. This codes for CASSLGRLGRDTQYF. The variable domain in full, with the rest retrieved from reference TRBV13 and TRBJ2-3, is AAGVIQSPRHLIKEKRETATLKCYPIPRHDTVYWYQQGPGQDPQFLISFYEKMQSDKGSIPDRFSAQQFSDYHSELNMSSLELGDSALYFCASSLGRLGRDTQYFGPGTRLTVL.

The J gene is TRBJ1-5, the V gene TRBV3-1 (or the pseudogene TRBV3-2), with D unresolved. CDR1 and CDR2 from the germline V gene are LGHDT and YNNKEL (reference sequence). CDR3 length: 13 amino acids. Trimming took off 0 bases at V and 5 bases at J, with 5 bases between the two ends. Here the CDR3 reads CASSQDSYQPQHF. The CDR3, as DNA: TGTGCCAGCAGCCAAGACAGCTATCAGCCCCAGCATTTT.

The chain uses TRBV4-1 and TRBJ1-2; a weak D match, TRBD1 (5 bases). V lost 4 bases, J lost 3 bases, and 15 bases lay in between. This CDR3 region has 15 residues. Per germline, CDR1 MGHRA and CDR2 YSYEKL. The DNA for the CDR3 is TGCGCCAGCAGCCCAGCTACGGGGGTGGACTATGGCTACACCTTC. Its translation: CASSPATGVDYGYTF.

The chain has TRBV7-8 and TRBJ1-1, with a weak D call TRBD1 (6 bases). Germline CDR1 and CDR2: SGHVS and FQNEAQ. The CDR3 sequence is 14 residues long. Trimming removed 6 bases at V and 0 bases at J, with 11 bases between. The CDR3 sequence is CASRKQGMNTEAFF. The CDR3 nucleotides read TGTGCCAGCAGAAAACAGGGCATGAACACTGAAGCTTTCTTT.

This sequence joins TRBV7-2 and TRBJ1-2; TRBD1 matches 9 bases. The CDR3 runs 18 residues. Germline V gives CDR1 SGHTA, CDR2 FQGNSA. The V gene end was trimmed by 4 bases and the J gene end by 7 bases; junction bases not matched to a gene: 19. CDR3 region: CASSSPGTGQLPTPGYTF. CDR3 nucleotide sequence: TGTGCCAGCAGCTCCCCGGGGACAGGGCAGCTCCCTACTCCTGGCTACACCTTC.

The V call is TRBV27, the J call TRBJ1-1, with TRBD1 identical over 7 bases. The CDR3 sequence is 16 residues long. Germline loops: CDR1 MNHEY, CDR2 SMNVEV (reference sequence). With 5 bases clipped from V and 0 bases from J, the junction kept 9 bases outside the gene matches. In DNA form, the CDR3 reads TGTGCCAGCAGTCCCGACCCGGACAGGTTGAACACTGAAGCTTTCTTT. Residues: CASSPDPDRLNTEAFF.

This clone came up a few times. V usage is TRBV6-2 or TRBV6-3 and J usage is TRBJ1-5, with a possible D match to TRBD1 (5 bases). Germline V lookup: CDR1 MNHEY, CDR2 SVGEGT. Between the trimmed V and J ends, which lost 6 bases and 1 base, there was a span of 16 bases. The CDR3 has 16 amino acids. The CDR3 nucleotides are TGTGCCAGCAGCTCCCCTTGGGGGGGGAGCAATCAGCCCCAGCATTTT. Residues: CASSSPWGGSNQPQHF.

This sequence joins TRBV14 and TRBJ2-3, with 10 bases matching TRBD2. With V trimmed by 3 bases and J by 4 bases, 13 bases remained unmatched. Germline lookup yields CDR1 SGHDN and CDR2 FVKESK. The CDR3 sequence is 18 residues long. The CDR3 protein is CASSQTHWIAGGPDTQYF. In DNA form, the CDR3 reads TGTGCCAGCAGCCAGACCCATTGGATAGCGGGAGGTCCAGATACGCAGTATTTT.

The CDR3 reads CSVDPPGEAETQYF. The CDR3 DNA reads as TGCAGCGTAGATCCTCCCGGGGAAGCAGAGACCCAGTACTTC. The V and J genes are TRBV29-1 and TRBJ2-5; TRBD2 might be the D (5 bases). The CDR3 is 14 amino acids. V was pared by 6 bases and J by 4 bases, with 18 bases between. Per the germline V gene, CDR1 is SQVTM and CDR2 is ANQGSEA. The full variable domain, completed using reference TRBV29-1 and TRBJ2-5, is SAVISQKPSRDICQRGTSLTIQCQVDSQVTMMFWYRQQPGQSLTLIATANQGSEATYESGFVIDKFPISRPNLTFSTLTVSNMSPEDSSIYLCSVDPPGEAETQYFGPGTRLLVL.

This sequence joins TRBV18 and TRBJ2-4; 8 bases map to TRBD2. The CDR3 consists of 18 residues. In germline, CDR1 is KGHSH, CDR2 LQKENI. With V trimmed by 4 bases and J by 6 bases, 17 bases remained unmatched. CDR3 region: CASSRGTPSSTSVNIQYF. The CDR3 DNA sequence: TGTGCCAGCTCACGAGGTACGCCGTCGTCGACTAGCGTAAACATTCAGTACTTC. Combining the CDR3 with reference TRBV18 and TRBJ2-4 gives the whole variable domain NAGVMQNPRHLVRRRGQEARLRCSPMKGHSHVYWYRQLPEEGLKFMVYLQKENIIDESGMPKERFSAEFPKEGPSILRIQQVVRGDSAAYFCASSRGTPSSTSVNIQYFGAGTRLSVL.

This CDR3 is CASSPRWGPNGYTF. CDR3 coding DNA: TGTGCCAGCAGCCCTAGATGGGGTCCCAATGGCTACACCTTC. V usage is TRBV3-1 (or the pseudogene TRBV3-2) and J usage is TRBJ1-2; the D is unclear. This CDR3 has 14 amino acids. Per the germline V gene, CDR1 is LGHDT and CDR2 is YNNKEL (reference sequence). Deletions cut 4 bases from V and 6 bases from J, with 15 bases between.

This chain links TRBV2 with TRBJ1-5; D is unresolved. The CDR3 contains 16 residues. Germline values: CDR1 SNHLY, CDR2 FYNNEI. The germline V and J ends were trimmed by 5 bases and 1 base, with 15 bases remaining between them. The CDR3 sequence is CASSKTFGRSNQPQHF. Written as DNA, the CDR3 is TGTGCCAGCAGTAAGACTTTCGGCCGGAGCAATCAGCCCCAGCATTTT.

The chain combines TRBV18 with TRBJ1-5, with unresolved D. Germline V gene sequence: CDR1 KGHSH, CDR2 LQKENI. Trimming removed 3 bases from V and 4 bases from J, with 16 bases in between. This CDR3 spans 16 amino acids. The CDR3 reads CASSPDMVGVNQPQHF. DNA for the CDR3: TGTGCCAGCTCACCCGACATGGTAGGAGTGAATCAGCCCCAGCATTTT.

V and J are TRBV7-6 and TRBJ1-6; no firm D call. V was trimmed by 5 bases and J by 0 bases, leaving 8 bases between them. Germline-derived CDR1 and CDR2 are SGHVS and FNYEAQ. This CDR3 is built from 15 residues. In DNA, the CDR3 is TGTGCCAGCAGCGCCCGGTTCTCCTATAATTCACCCCTCCACTTT. Residues: CASSARFSYNSPLHF.

This clone occurred a few times. This chain joins TRBV5-6 and TRBJ1-1; 7 nucleotides agree with TRBD1. The CDR3 has 15 amino acids. Unmatched junction bases numbered 7, after V lost 4 bases and J lost 1 base. From germline, CDR1 is SGHDT and CDR2 YYEEEE. CDR3 coding DNA: TGTGCCAGCAGCACGTACAGGGGAAAGAACACTGAAGCTTTCTTT. As protein: CASSTYRGKNTEAFF. The full variable domain, in which reference TRBV5-6 and TRBJ1-1 provide the parts outside the CDR3, is DAGVTQSPTHLIKTRGQQVTLRCSPKSGHDTVSWYQQALGQGPQFIFQYYEEEERQRGNFPDRFSGHQFPNYSSELNVNALLLGDSALYLCASSTYRGKNTEAFFGQGTRLTVV.

This chain connects TRBV19 to TRBJ1-1; D not certain. CDR3 size: 13 residues. V shed 3 bases and J shed 3 bases, with 8 bases lying between them. The germline V gene encodes CDR1 LNHDA and CDR2 SQIVND (reference sequence). CDR3 amino acids: CASSIQTYTEAFF. The CDR3 DNA sequence: TGTGCCAGTAGTATTCAGACCTACACTGAAGCTTTCTTT.

The chain combines TRBV11-2 with TRBJ1-2; TRBD1 matches at 7 bases. CDR1 SGHAT and CDR2 FQNNGV come from the germline V gene. The J segment lost 2 bases and the V segment lost 4 bases, leaving 13 bases of the junction unmatched. The CDR3 has 17 amino acids. The CDR3 protein is CASSSLRDSRDNYGYTF. CDR3 DNA sequence: TGTGCCAGCAGCTCACTCCGGGACAGTCGTGACAACTATGGCTACACCTTC.

The V and J genes are TRBV24-1 and TRBJ2-1; 7 bases fit TRBD1. Germline assignment: CDR1 KGHDR and CDR2 SFDVKD. The CDR3 is 16 amino acids. After removal of 4 bases from V and 2 bases from J, the junction contained 7 bases not matched to a gene. CDR3 nucleotide sequence: TGTGCCACCAGTGACGCCAGGGGGAGCGCCTACAATGAGCAGTTCTTC. Its translation: CATSDARGSAYNEQFF.

The chain combines TRBV29-1 with TRBJ2-5, with D maybe TRBD1 (5 bases). The CDR3 is 14 residues long. With 2 bases removed from V and 7 bases from J, the gap between germline ends came to 17 bases. The germline V gene has CDR1 SQVTM and CDR2 ANQGSEA. This CDR3 reads CSVESGAAQGTQYF. The CDR3 DNA is TGCAGCGTTGAAAGTGGGGCGGCCCAGGGGACCCAGTACTTC.

The rearrangement uses TRBV5-4 and TRBJ2-2; 7 positions agree with TRBD1. The CDR3 contains 15 residues. Germline V gene data show CDR1 as SGHNT and CDR2 as YYREEE (reference sequence). The ends lost 3 bases at V and 3 bases at J; junction bases unmatched: 5. This CDR3 is CASSSTGKDTGELFF. The CDR3, as DNA: TGTGCCAGCAGCTCGACAGGGAAGGACACCGGGGAGCTGTTTTTT.

This chain connects TRBV23-1 to TRBJ1-2; 12 bases align to TRBD1. TRBV23-1 is sorted into the ORF group, with uncertain function. V dropped 10 bases and J dropped 7; count of bases not matched to a gene: 19. The CDR3 totals 17 residues. As DNA, the CDR3 is TGCGCCACCAACCTCCGGGACAGGGGGCGTAAAGGAGTTGGCTACACCTTC. Translating gives CATNLRDRGRKGVGYTF.

This clone was detected once. This CDR3 is CASSYSNGAANEKLFF. DNA of the CDR3: TGTGCCAGCAGTTACTCGAATGGGGCGGCTAATGAAAAACTGTTTTTT. The chain has TRBV6-5 and TRBJ1-4; D might be TRBD1 (5 bases). Germline CDR1 is MNHEY and CDR2 is SVGAGI. The CDR3 loop spans 16 amino acids. V gave up 0 bases and J gave up 3 bases, with 11 bases separating them.

The chain has TRBV6-6 and TRBJ1-3, with D perhaps matching TRBD1 (5 bases). The germline gives CDR1 MNHNY, CDR2 SVGAGI (reference sequence). V shed 7 bases and J shed 8 bases, with 9 bases lying between them. The CDR3 has 11 amino acids. CDR3 nucleotide sequence: TGTGCCAGCACCAGGGCTGACACCATATATTTT. Translating it yields CASTRADTIYF.

The J gene is TRBJ2-5, the V gene TRBV7-9; 8 bases match TRBD2. The CDR3 spans 15 residues. The J segment lost 4 bases and the V segment lost 5 bases, leaving 9 bases of the junction unmatched. The germline CDR1 and CDR2 sequences are SEHNR and FQNEAQ (reference sequence). The CDR3 DNA sequence: TGTGCCAGCAGCCCGGAATCGGGAGGGAGAGAGACCCAGTACTTC. Translation: CASSPESGGRETQYF.

This clone was detected once. The chain carries TRBV19 and TRBJ2-7, with TRBD1 as a possible D gene (6 bases). Germline assignment: CDR1 LNHDA and CDR2 SQIVND (reference sequence). V dropped 2 bases and J dropped 7 bases, with 21 bases sitting between them. The CDR3 has 16 residues. Here the CDR3 reads CASSIRGLTGTSEQYF. CDR3 DNA: TGTGCCAGTAGTATACGCGGGCTGACAGGAACTAGTGAGCAGTACTTC. Full variable domain (rest looked up from reference TRBV19 and TRBJ2-7): DGGITQSPKYLFRKEGQNVTLSCEQNLNHDAMYWYRQDPGQGLRLIYYSQIVNDFQKGDIAEGYSVSREKKESFPLTVTSAQKNPTAFYLCASSIRGLTGTSEQYFGPGTRLTVT.

This chain links TRBV6-5 with TRBJ2-1; D gene uncertain. The ends were cut back, 6 bases at V and 5 bases at J, with 11 bases in the middle. The CDR3 length is 13 residues. Per germline, CDR1 MNHEY and CDR2 SVGAGI. This CDR3 reads CASRVWSDNEQFF. Here the CDR3 DNA reads TGTGCCAGCAGGGTTTGGTCAGACAATGAGCAGTTCTTC.

The rearrangement links TRBV11-3 to TRBJ2-1; perhaps D is TRBD1 or TRBD2 (6 bases each). Germline assignment: CDR1 SGHNT and CDR2 YENEEA. Deletions cut 2 bases from V and 4 bases from J, with 9 bases between. This CDR3 has 14 amino acids. Written as DNA, the CDR3 is TGTGCCAGCAGCTTAAGGGGGGAATACAATGAGCAGTTCTTC. Translation gives CASSLRGEYNEQFF.

DNA of the CDR3: TGTGCCAGCAGTTTACCCCAGGGTCCCGGTTATAGCAATCAGCCCCAGCATTTT. Protein sequence: CASSLPQGPGYSNQPQHF. The gene calls are TRBV28 and TRBJ1-5, with D tentatively TRBD1 (5 bases). The CDR3 is 18 amino acids. Trimming took 2 bases from V and 0 from J, leaving 17 bases between them. Germline V gene lookup returns CDR1 MDHEN and CDR2 SYDVKM.

The chain joins TRBV6-5 to TRBJ1-2; D is unresolved. Germline CDR1 and CDR2: MNHEY and SVGAGI. V lost 1 base and J 6 bases, leaving 12 bases between the germline ends. The CDR3 spans 14 residues. The CDR3: CASSYFRGPDGYTF. The CDR3 DNA sequence: TGTGCCAGCAGTTACTTTCGGGGTCCGGATGGCTACACCTTC.

This rearrangement joins TRBV11-2 to TRBJ2-3; perhaps TRBD2 as D (5 bases). From germline, CDR1 is SGHAT and CDR2 FQNNGV. V was shortened by 1 base and J by 2 bases, with 19 bases between the two germline ends. This CDR3 is built from 18 residues. This CDR3 is CASSLVKVAPRFTDTQYF. The CDR3 DNA is TGTGCCAGCAGCTTAGTTAAGGTAGCGCCGAGGTTCACAGATACGCAGTATTTT.

This clone has more than one count but fewer than ten. This chain joins TRBV10-1 and TRBJ2-7, with D uncertain. Germline V gene data show CDR1 as WNHNN and CDR2 as SYGVQD (reference sequence). There are 15 residues in the CDR3. Trimming removed 2 bases at V and 0 bases at J, with 11 bases between. The CDR3 DNA sequence: TGCGCCAGCAGTGAGGGGAATATAAACTCCTACGAGCAGTACTTC. Translated: CASSEGNINSYEQYF.

The rearrangement links TRBV30 to TRBJ1-1, with 7 bases identical to TRBD1. The V gene end was trimmed by 0 bases and the J gene end by 4 bases; junction bases not matched to a gene: 5. Germline loops: CDR1 GTSNPN, CDR2 SVGIG (reference sequence). The CDR3 loop spans 14 amino acids. CDR3 nucleotide sequence: TGTGCCTGGAGTGTACTAGACAGGGTCACTGAAGCTTTCTTT. It translates to CAWSVLDRVTEAFF.